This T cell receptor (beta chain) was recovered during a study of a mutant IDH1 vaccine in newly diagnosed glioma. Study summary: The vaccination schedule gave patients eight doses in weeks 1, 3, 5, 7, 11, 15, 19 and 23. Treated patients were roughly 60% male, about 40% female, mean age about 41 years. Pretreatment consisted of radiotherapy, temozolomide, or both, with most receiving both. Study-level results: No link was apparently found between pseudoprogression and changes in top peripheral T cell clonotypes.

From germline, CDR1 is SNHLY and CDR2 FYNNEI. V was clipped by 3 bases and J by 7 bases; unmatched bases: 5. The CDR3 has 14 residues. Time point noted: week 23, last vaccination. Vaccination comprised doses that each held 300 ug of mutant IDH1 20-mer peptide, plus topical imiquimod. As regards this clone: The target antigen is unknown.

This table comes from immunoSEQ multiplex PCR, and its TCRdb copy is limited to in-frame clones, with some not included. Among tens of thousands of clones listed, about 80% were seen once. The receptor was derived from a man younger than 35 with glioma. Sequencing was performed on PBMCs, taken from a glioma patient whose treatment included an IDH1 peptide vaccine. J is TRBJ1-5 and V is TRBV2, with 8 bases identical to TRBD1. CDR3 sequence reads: CASSEAGGVQPQHF. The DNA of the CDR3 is TGTGCCAGCAGTGAGGCAGGGGGCGTGCAGCCCCAGCATTTT.